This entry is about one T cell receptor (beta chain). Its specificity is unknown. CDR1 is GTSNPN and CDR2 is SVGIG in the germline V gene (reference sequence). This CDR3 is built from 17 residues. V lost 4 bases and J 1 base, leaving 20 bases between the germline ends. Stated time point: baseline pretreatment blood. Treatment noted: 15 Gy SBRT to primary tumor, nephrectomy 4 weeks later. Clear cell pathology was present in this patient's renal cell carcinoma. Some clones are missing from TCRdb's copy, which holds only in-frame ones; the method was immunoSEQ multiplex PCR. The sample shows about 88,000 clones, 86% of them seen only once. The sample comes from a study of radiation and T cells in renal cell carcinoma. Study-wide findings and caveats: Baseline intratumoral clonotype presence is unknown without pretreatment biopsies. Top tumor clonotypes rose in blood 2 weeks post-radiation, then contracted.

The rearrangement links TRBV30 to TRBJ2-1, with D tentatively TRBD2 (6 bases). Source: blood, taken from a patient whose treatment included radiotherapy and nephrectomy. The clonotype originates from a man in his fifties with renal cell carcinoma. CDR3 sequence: CAWKIRAGLGSYNEQFF. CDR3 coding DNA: TGTGCCTGGAAGATCCGAGCGGGCCTCGGGTCCTACAATGAGCAGTTCTTC.